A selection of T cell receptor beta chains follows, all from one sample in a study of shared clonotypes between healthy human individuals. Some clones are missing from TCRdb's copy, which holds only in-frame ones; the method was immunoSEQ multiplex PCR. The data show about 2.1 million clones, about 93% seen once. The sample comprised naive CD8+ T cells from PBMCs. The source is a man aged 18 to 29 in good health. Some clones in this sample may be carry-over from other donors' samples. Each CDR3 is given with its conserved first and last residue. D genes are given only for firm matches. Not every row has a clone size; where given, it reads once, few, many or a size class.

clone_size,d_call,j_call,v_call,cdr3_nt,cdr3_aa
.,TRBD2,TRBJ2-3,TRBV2,TGTGCCAGCAGCACCTCGACTAGCGGGAGAGCAGATACGCAGTATTTT,CASSTSTSGRADTQYF
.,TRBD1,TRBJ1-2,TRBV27,TGTGCCAGCAGGACTCCGACAGGGGGCGTTGACTATGGCTACACCTTC,CASRTPTGGVDYGYTF
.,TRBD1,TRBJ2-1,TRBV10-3,TGTGCCATCAGTGTTGGGGACAGGGACAATGAGCAGTTCTTC,CAISVGDRDNEQFF
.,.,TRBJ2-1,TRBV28,TGTGCCAGCTCTCCCCAAGAGCCCCCCGCCTACAATGAGCAGTTCTTC,CASSPQEPPAYNEQFF
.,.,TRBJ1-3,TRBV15,TGTGCCACCAGCAGACTGGGACTCTCTGGAAACACCATATATTTT,CATSRLGLSGNTIYF
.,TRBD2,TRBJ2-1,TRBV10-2,TGCGCCAGCAGTGAGACTAGCGGGAGGGTGGATGAGCAGTTCTTC,CASSETSGRVDEQFF
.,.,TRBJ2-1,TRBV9,TGTGCCAGCAGCGTAGCTTGGGCAGGGCGGCCCAATGAGCAGTTCTTC,CASSVAWAGRPNEQFF
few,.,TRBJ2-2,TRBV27,TGTGCCAGCAGTTTGGGTAACACCGGGGAGCTGTTTTTT,CASSLGNTGELFF
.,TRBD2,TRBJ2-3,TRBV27,TGTGCCAGCAGTTCTCAGCCTGGCGGGAGGACAGATACGCAGTATTTT,CASSSQPGGRTDTQYF
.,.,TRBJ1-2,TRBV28,TGTGCCAGCATCGATGACCCCAACTATGGCTACACCTTC,CASIDDPNYGYTF
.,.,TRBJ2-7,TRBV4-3,TGCGCCAGCAGCCAAGGTCTCAATGAGCCCGAGCAGTACTTC,CASSQGLNEPEQYF
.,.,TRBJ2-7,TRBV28,TGTGCCAGCAGTTTACGGGGGCCCGGAAGCTCCTACGAGCAGTACTTC,CASSLRGPGSSYEQYF
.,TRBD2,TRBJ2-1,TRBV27,TGTGCCAGCAGTACCCGGACTAGCGGGAGGGGTAATGAGCAGTTCTTC,CASSTRTSGRGNEQFF
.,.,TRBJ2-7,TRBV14,TGTGCCAGCAGCCAAGATCGGTGGCCCTCCTACGAGCAGTACTTC,CASSQDRWPSYEQYF
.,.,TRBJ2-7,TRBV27,TGTGCCAGCAGTTTATCGATGGGATTAGGGGCCTACGAGCAGTACTTC,CASSLSMGLGAYEQYF
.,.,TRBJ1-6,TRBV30,TGTGCCTGGGGGGGCGGGCCGAGCTCCTATAATTCACCCCTCCACTTT,CAWGGGPSSYNSPLHF
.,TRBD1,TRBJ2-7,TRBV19,TGTGCCAGTAGACAGGGGACAGGGGATTACTACGAGCAGTACTTC,CASRQGTGDYYEQYF
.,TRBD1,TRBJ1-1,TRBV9,TGTGCCAGCAGCGTAGCTTGGGAAGCAGGGGGAACTGAAGCTTTCTTT,CASSVAWEAGGTEAFF
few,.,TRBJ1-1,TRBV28,TGTGCCAGCAGTCCCCAGCAAGAAGCTTTCTTT,CASSPQQEAFF
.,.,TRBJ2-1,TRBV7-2,TGTGCCAGCACGGGGAGCTCCTACAATGAGCAGTTCTTC,CASTGSSYNEQFF
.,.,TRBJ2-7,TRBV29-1,TGCAGCGTTGTGGGTGAGATCGACGAGCAGTACTTC,CSVVGEIDEQYF
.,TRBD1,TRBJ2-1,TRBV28,TGTGCCAGCAGTTACGGACCCGGGACAGGGAACTGGAATGAGCAGTTCTTC,CASSYGPGTGNWNEQFF
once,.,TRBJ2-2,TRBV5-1,TGCGCCAGCAGCCCGGTTGGGGGAACCGGGGAGCTGTTTTTT,CASSPVGGTGELFF
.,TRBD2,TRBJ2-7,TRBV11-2,TGTGCCAGCAGCTTAGGGAACGGGGGGGACGAGCAGTACTTC,CASSLGNGGDEQYF
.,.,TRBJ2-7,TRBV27,TGTGCCAGCAGTTTTTCAGAATCCTACGAGCAGTACTTC,CASSFSESYEQYF
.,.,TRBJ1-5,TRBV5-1,TGCGCCAGCAGCTTACGGGGAGGTAGCAATCAGCCCCAGCATTTT,CASSLRGGSNQPQHF
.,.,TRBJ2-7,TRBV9,TGTGCCAGCAGCGTAGGCAGCCTACCCACCTACGAGCAGTACTTC,CASSVGSLPTYEQYF
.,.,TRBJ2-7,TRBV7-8,TGTGCCAGCAGCCCACCGGCAGGGTTTTTGGGCCTTTCCTACGAGCAGTACTTC,CASSPPAGFLGLSYEQYF
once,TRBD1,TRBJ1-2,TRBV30,TGTGCCTGGATCGTGGAGGGGGCCGTACCTAACTATGGCTGCACCTTC,CAWIVEGAVPNYGCTF
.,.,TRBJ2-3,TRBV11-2,TGTGCCAGCAGCTTTTACACAGATACGCAGTATTTT,CASSFYTDTQYF
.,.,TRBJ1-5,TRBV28,TGTGCCAGCAGTTTCCACAGAACAGGTCAGCCCCAGCATTTT,CASSFHRTGQPQHF
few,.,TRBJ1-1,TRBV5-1,TGCGCCAGCAGGGTCGATAGCACTGAAGCTTTCTTT,CASRVDSTEAFF
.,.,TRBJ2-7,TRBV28,TGTGCCAGCAACGCGGTAACCTACGAGCAGTACTTC,CASNAVTYEQYF
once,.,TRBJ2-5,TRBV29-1,TGCAGCGTTAATCTAGGACAGTCGGTTGGAGAGACCCAGTACTTC,CSVNLGQSVGETQYF
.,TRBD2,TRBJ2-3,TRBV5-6,TGTGCCAGCAGCTTGGAATCTAGCGGGAGTGCCGATACGCAGTATTTT,CASSLESSGSADTQYF
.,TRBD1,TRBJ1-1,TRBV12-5,TGTGCTAGTGGTCATGGGACAGGGGGTAGCACTGAAGCTTTCTTT,CASGHGTGGSTEAFF
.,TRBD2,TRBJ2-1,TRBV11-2,TGTGCCAGCAGCTTACGGCTGAGCGGGAGCTCCTACAATGAGCAGTTCTTC,CASSLRLSGSSYNEQFF
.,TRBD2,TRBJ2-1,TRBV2,TGTGCCAGCACCGACCCTTTACTAGCGGGAGGGGTACTTGAGCAGTTCTTC,CASTDPLLAGGVLEQFF
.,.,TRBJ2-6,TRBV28,TGTGCCAGCGGTCCCCTGGCCTACTCTGGGGCCAACGTCCTGACTTTC,CASGPLAYSGANVLTF
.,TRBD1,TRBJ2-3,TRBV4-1,TGCGCCAGCAGCCAAGATTACACGACAGGGGGCACAGATACGCAGTATTTT,CASSQDYTTGGTDTQYF
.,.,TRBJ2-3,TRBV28,TGTGCCAGCAGCAGCGAGGTGGGTGGCATCACAGATACGCAGTATTTT,CASSSEVGGITDTQYF
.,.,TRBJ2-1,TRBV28,TGTGCCAGCGGGATCGGGGAGTACAATGAGCAGTTCTTC,CASGIGEYNEQFF
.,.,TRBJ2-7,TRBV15,TGTGCCACCAGCAGGGGGGTTGGGGCTAACCACTACGAGCAGTACTTC,CATSRGVGANHYEQYF
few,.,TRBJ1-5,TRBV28,TGTGCCAGCAGTTTCTCCGTACGGCCCCAGCATTTT,CASSFSVRPQHF
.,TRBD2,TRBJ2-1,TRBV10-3,TGTGCCATCAGTGAGTCGACGGTAGCGGGCAATGAGCAGTTCTTC,CAISESTVAGNEQFF
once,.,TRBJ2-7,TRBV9,TGTGCCAGCAGCCGGACACCCTCCTACGAGCAGTACTTC,CASSRTPSYEQYF
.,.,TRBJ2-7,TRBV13,TGTGCCAGCAGCCATTGGAGGGGGGCCGCCTCCTACGAGCAGTACTTC,CASSHWRGAASYEQYF
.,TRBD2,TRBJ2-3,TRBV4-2,TGTGCCAGCAGCGCGAGGCCTGGGTCTAGCGGGAGTCCCACAGATACGCAGTATTTT,CASSARPGSSGSPTDTQYF
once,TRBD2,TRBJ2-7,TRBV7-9,TGTGCCAGCAGCCAGGGACTAGCGAGCTCCTACGAGCAGTACTTC,CASSQGLASSYEQYF
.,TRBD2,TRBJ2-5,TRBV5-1,TGCGCCAGCAGCTCCGGACTAGTTTTCGAGACCCAGTACTTC,CASSSGLVFETQYF
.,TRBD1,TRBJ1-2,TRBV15,TGTGCCACCAGCAGACCTCTCATCAGGGGGCGCGAGGACTATGGCTACACCTTC,CATSRPLIRGREDYGYTF
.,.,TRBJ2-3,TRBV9,TGTGCCAGCAGCCCGCCGGCAGCTACAGATACGCAGTATTTT,CASSPPAATDTQYF